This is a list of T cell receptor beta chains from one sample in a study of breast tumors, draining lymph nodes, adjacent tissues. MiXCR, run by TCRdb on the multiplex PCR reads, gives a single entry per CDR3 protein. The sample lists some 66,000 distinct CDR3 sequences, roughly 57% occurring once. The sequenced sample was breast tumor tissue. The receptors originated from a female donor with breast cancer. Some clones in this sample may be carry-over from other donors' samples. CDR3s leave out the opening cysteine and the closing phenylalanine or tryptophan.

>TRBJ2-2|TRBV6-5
ASSRLVGGSTGELF
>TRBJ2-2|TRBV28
ASQERGDTGELF
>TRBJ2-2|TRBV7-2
ASSRTNPGELS
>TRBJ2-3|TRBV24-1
ATSDSTQGSAY
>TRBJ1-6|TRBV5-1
ASSLVGNNSPLH
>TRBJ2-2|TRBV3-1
ASSLGLAGGPNTGELF
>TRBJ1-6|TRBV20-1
SASAQGDGSPLH
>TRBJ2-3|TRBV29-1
SVEGLAEPPSTDTQY
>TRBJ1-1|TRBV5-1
ASSPRGQFNTEAF
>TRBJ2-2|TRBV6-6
ASSTGPSTGELF
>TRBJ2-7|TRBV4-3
ASSQGTSGREQY
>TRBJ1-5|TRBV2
ASSRDRANQPQH
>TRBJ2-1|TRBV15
ATSTESLGHNEQF
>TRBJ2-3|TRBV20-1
SAQTGGNTDTQY
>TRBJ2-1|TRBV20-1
SARGWQGSGYNEQF
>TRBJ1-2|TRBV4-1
ASSPGPGANYGYT
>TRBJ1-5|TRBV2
ASSDRGRGSDGNQPQH
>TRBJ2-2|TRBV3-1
ASSQAWAGELF
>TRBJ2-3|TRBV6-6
ASSRPGQGNTDTQY
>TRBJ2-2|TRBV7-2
ASSPSWGGYQPTGELF
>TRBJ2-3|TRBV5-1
ASSPYGLAGAADTQY
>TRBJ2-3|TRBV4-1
ASSQESPTSGGFTDTQY
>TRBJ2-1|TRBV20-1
SASGHEQF
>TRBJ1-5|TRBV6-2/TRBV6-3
ASSYQSDERQPQH
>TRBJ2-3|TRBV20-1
SARLWDGETSTDTQY
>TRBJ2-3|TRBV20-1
SGWVPDTQY
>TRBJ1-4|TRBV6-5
ASRPTATNEKLF
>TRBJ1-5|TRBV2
ASSEEGGGGNQPQH
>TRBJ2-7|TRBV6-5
ASSLTGRDEQY
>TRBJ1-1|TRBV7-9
ASSQGQGSYTEAF
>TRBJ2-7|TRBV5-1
ASNPSSQGAKRIGEQY
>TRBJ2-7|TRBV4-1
ASSQMTGDYEQY
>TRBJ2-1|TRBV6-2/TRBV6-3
ASSSTSGNSYNEQF
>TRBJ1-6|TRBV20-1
SASEIRTANSPLH
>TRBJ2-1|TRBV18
ASSPQGGSYNEQF
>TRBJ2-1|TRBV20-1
SASSPRASGYSYNEQF
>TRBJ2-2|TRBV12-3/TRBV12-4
ASSFGGENGLGELF
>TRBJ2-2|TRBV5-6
ASSYGQLNTGELF
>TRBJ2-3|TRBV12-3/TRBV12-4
ASTPPGTDTQY
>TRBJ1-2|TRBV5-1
ASSLVPKGGYGYT
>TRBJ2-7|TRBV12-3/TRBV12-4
ASSLGQGGTYEQY
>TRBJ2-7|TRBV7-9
ASSRERGVYEQY
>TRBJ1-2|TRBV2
ASSEWRGPNQGFT
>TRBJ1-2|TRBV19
ASMTGFGGGYT
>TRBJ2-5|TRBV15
ATSRDLETGGAETQY